This entry lists 30 T cell receptor beta chains sequenced from one sample in a study of blood T cell repertoires in COVID-19. The data were produced by immunoSEQ multiplex PCR, yet TCRdb's version contains in-frame clones alone and is incomplete. The repertoire holds around 160,000 clones, with 85% as singletons. The sample was peripheral blood. These receptors all stem from a woman in her 40s with active or convalescent COVID-19.

The chain is built from TRBV7-9 and TRBJ1-3, with a possible D match to TRBD1 (6 bases). Per the germline V gene, CDR1 is SEHNR and CDR2 is FQNEAQ (reference sequence). The CDR3 spans 14 residues. V dropped 5 bases and J dropped 7 bases, with 15 bases sitting between them. CDR3 DNA sequence: TGTGCCAGCAGCCATGAAACAGGGCGCAACACCATATATTTT. Translation gives CASSHETGRNTIYF.

V and J are TRBV3-1 (or the pseudogene TRBV3-2) and TRBJ1-3, with 9 bases matching TRBD1. This CDR3 contains 19 residues. J was trimmed by 0 bases and V by 1 base; bases with no gene match: 10. Germline V gene data show CDR1 as LGHDT and CDR2 as YNNKEL (reference sequence). The CDR3 bases are TGTGCCAGCAGCCAAGGTCTGTTGGGACAGGGTTTCTCTGGAAACACCATATATTTT. Translation gives CASSQGLLGQGFSGNTIYF.

This chain uses TRBV28 with TRBJ2-7; D is perhaps TRBD2 (5 bases). V lost 6 bases to trimming and J lost 6 bases, with 21 bases between them. The germline gives CDR1 MDHEN, CDR2 SYDVKM. This CDR3 is 15 amino acids long. The CDR3 bases are TGTGCCAGCAGCCAGAGGCGGGCTCGGGTCCTCGAGCAGTACTTC. It codes for CASSQRRARVLEQYF. Together with reference TRBV28 and TRBJ2-7, the CDR3 gives the full variable domain: DVKVTQSSRYLVKRTGEKVFLECVQDMDHENMFWYRQDPGLGLRLIYFSYDVKMKEKGDIPEGYSVSREKKERFSLILESASTNQTSMYLCASSQRRARVLEQYFGPGTRLTVT.

The rearrangement joins TRBV6-4 to TRBJ1-2, with a weak D call TRBD1 (6 bases). The germline V gene has CDR1 MRHNA and CDR2 SNTAGT. The CDR3 has 12 residues. The V end was cut by 5 bases, the J end by 2 bases, with 6 bases between. The CDR3 DNA is TGTGCCAGCAGTACAGGGAACTATGGCTACACCTTC. It yields the protein CASSTGNYGYTF.

The chain couples TRBV27 to TRBJ2-1; possibly TRBD2 for D (6 bases). Per germline, CDR1 MNHEY and CDR2 SMNVEV (reference sequence). This CDR3 comprises 15 residues. Trimming removed 6 bases at V and 0 bases at J, with 12 bases between. The CDR3, as DNA: TGTGCCAGCAGCATAATCGGGGGCTCCTACAATGAGCAGTTCTTC. Translating gives CASSIIGGSYNEQFF.

The chain links TRBV11-3 to TRBJ1-2; possibly TRBD1 for D (5 bases). The CDR3 has 15 amino acids. Trimming took 0 bases from V and 4 from J, leaving 12 bases between them. From germline, CDR1 is SGHNT and CDR2 YENEEA. This CDR3 reads CASSLDPDIRYGYTF. The DNA of the CDR3 is TGTGCCAGCAGCTTAGATCCGGACATTCGCTATGGCTACACCTTC.

The chain combines TRBV28 with TRBJ1-5; 10 nucleotides match TRBD1. This CDR3 is 15 amino acids long. Germline lookup yields CDR1 MDHEN and CDR2 SYDVKM. J lost 4 bases, V lost 4 bases, and 4 bases had no gene match. The DNA for the CDR3 is TGTGCCAGCAGTTCCGGACAGGGGGAGAATCAGCCCCAGCATTTT. This encodes CASSSGQGENQPQHF.

This clone was observed once. The rearrangement joins TRBV6-2 or TRBV6-3 to TRBJ2-1; 7 positions match TRBD1. The CDR3 is 15 amino acids. CDR1 and CDR2 (germline): MNHEY, SVGEGT. V lost 7 bases to trimming and J lost 4 bases; unmatched junction nucleotides: 10. The CDR3 DNA reads TGTGCCAGCATCCCTCCCACAGGGGCGTACAATGAGCAGTTCTTC. Amino acids: CASIPPTGAYNEQFF.

The rearrangement uses TRBV7-2 and TRBJ2-7; TRBD1 matches 8 bases. J was trimmed by 6 bases and V by 0 bases; bases with no gene match: 4. This CDR3 has 14 residues. CDR1 is SGHTA and CDR2 is FQGNSA in the germline V gene. The CDR3 here is CASSLAQGAFEQYF. For the CDR3, the DNA is TGTGCCAGCAGCTTAGCGCAGGGGGCCTTCGAGCAGTACTTC.

V is TRBV2 and J is TRBJ2-5; 12 nucleotides agree with TRBD1. The CDR3 totals 15 residues. Losses at the gene ends were 6 bases for V and 1 base for J; bases not matched to a gene: 3. Germline CDR1 is SNHLY and CDR2 is FYNNEI. The CDR3 loop reads CASRGDRGLQETQYF. DNA for the CDR3: TGTGCCAGCAGGGGGGACAGGGGGCTCCAAGAGACCCAGTACTTC.

V gene TRBV9 combines with J gene TRBJ1-1; TRBD1 matches at 11 bases. Germline CDR1 and CDR2: SGDLS and YYNGEE. The CDR3 length is 15 residues. V dropped 3 bases and J dropped 10; count of bases not matched to a gene: 11. DNA for the CDR3: TGTGCCAGCAGCGCCGAAACCGGGACAGGGGGTCCAGCTTTCTTT. The encoded protein is CASSAETGTGGPAFF.

This sequence joins TRBV28 and TRBJ1-4; TRBD1 agrees at 8 bases. From germline, CDR1 is MDHEN and CDR2 SYDVKM. The CDR3 runs to 15 residues. V trimming: 7 bases; J trimming: 8 bases; junction bases outside the gene matches: 12. The CDR3 is CASTETTGVGEKLFF. DNA of the CDR3: TGTGCCAGCACCGAGACGACAGGGGTCGGGGAAAAACTGTTTTTT.

The V gene is TRBV28, the J gene TRBJ2-1; D possibly corresponds to TRBD1 (6 bases). Germline CDR1 is MDHEN and CDR2 is SYDVKM. The ends were cut back, 6 bases at V and 5 bases at J, with 17 bases in the middle. The CDR3 extends over 15 amino acids. CDR3 sequence (DNA): TGTGCCAGCAGCCAACAGGGACACCAAAACAATGAGCAGTTCTTC. Residues: CASSQQGHQNNEQFF.

Only a few counts were recorded for this clone. The chain couples TRBV27 to TRBJ2-1; maybe TRBD1 (7 bases). This CDR3 is built from 14 residues. Looked up from germline, CDR1 is MNHEY and CDR2 is SMNVEV (reference sequence). V was cut by 3 bases and J by 9 bases, with 15 bases left in between. In nucleotides, the CDR3 is TGTGCCAGCAGTTTCACCCCTCAGGGGGGTGAGCAGTTCTTC. Translation gives CASSFTPQGGEQFF.

The chain uses TRBV9 and TRBJ2-2, with D maybe TRBD2 (6 bases). The CDR3 is 15 residues long. The germline V and J ends were trimmed by 1 base and 4 bases, with 11 bases remaining between them. Germline assignment: CDR1 SGDLS and CDR2 YYNGEE. The CDR3 nucleotides are TGTGCCAGCAGCGTATGGGGGAGGAGCACCGGGGAGCTGTTTTTT. Translating gives CASSVWGRSTGELFF.

This chain connects TRBV27 to TRBJ1-1; D is undetermined. The CDR3 has 13 residues. Germline V gene lookup returns CDR1 MNHEY and CDR2 SMNVEV (reference sequence). V was shortened by 2 bases and J by 1 base, with 5 bases between the two germline ends. The chain's CDR3 is CASSLVRNTEAFF. CDR3 nucleotides: TGTGCCAGCAGTTTAGTTAGGAACACTGAAGCTTTCTTT.

The chain combines TRBV12-3 or TRBV12-4 with TRBJ2-1, with 7 bases identical to TRBD2. V was clipped by 8 bases and J by 5 bases; unmatched bases: 6. This CDR3 has 13 residues. The CDR3 protein is CASGGSGNNEQFF. In DNA, the CDR3 is TGTGCCAGCGGAGGGAGCGGGAACAATGAGCAGTTCTTC.

V usage is TRBV4-2 and J usage is TRBJ2-1; D perhaps matches TRBD1 (5 bases). The length of the CDR3 is 12 residues. Per germline, CDR1 LGHNA and CDR2 YNFKEQ. Trimming took 8 bases from V and 7 from J, leaving 12 bases between them. In nucleotides, the CDR3 is TGTGCCAGCTCCCCAGGGTTAAATGAGCAGTTCTTC. It specifies CASSPGLNEQFF.

The chain links TRBV3-1 (or the pseudogene TRBV3-2) to TRBJ2-7; TRBD2 agrees at 7 bases. Germline V gene data show CDR1 as LGHDT and CDR2 as YNNKEL (reference sequence). This CDR3 contains 16 residues. J lost 0 bases, V lost 0 bases, and 5 bases had no gene match. DNA of the CDR3: TGTGCCAGCAGCCAAGAGGGGGGGAGGGCCTCCTACGAGCAGTACTTC. This gives the protein CASSQEGGRASYEQYF.

The chain combines TRBV7-2 with TRBJ2-1, with TRBD2 identical over 8 bases. V was pared by 2 bases and J by 0 bases, with 0 bases of the junction left unmatched. The CDR3 extends over 15 amino acids. Germline V gene data show CDR1 as SGHTA and CDR2 as FQGNSA. DNA of the CDR3: TGTGCCAGCAGCTTAAGCGGGAGCTCCTACAATGAGCAGTTCTTC. This codes for CASSLSGSSYNEQFF.

The V call is TRBV4-3, the J call TRBJ1-2; 7 bases are shared with TRBD1. In germline, CDR1 is LGHNA, CDR2 YSLEER. The length of the CDR3 is 15 residues. Trimming took 0 bases from V and 8 from J; bases not matched to a gene: 9. The CDR3 nucleotides are TGCGCCAGCAGCCAAGATGGGGGACAGCTTGGAGGCTACACCTTC. The encoded protein is CASSQDGGQLGGYTF.

The V call is TRBV28, the J call TRBJ1-5; the D gene is possibly TRBD1 (6 bases). From germline, CDR1 is MDHEN and CDR2 SYDVKM. The V end was cut by 6 bases, the J end by 4 bases, with 10 bases between. This CDR3 region has 13 residues. The CDR3 here is CASRDSRNQPQHF. DNA for the CDR3: TGTGCCAGCAGGGACAGTAGGAATCAGCCCCAGCATTTT.

This chain uses TRBV7-2 with TRBJ1-5; no clear D. The CDR3 is 15 residues long. Trimming cost V 6 bases and J 2 bases, with 14 bases left between them. CDR1 SGHTA and CDR2 FQGNSA come from the germline V gene. The CDR3 coding sequence is TGTGCCAGCAGTCGTCACGGAGGTCGCAATCAGCCCCAGCATTTT. Protein sequence: CASSRHGGRNQPQHF.

V usage is TRBV5-4 and J usage is TRBJ1-4; D may be TRBD1 (6 bases). Germline V gene lookup returns CDR1 SGHNT and CDR2 YYREEE (reference sequence). Trimming stripped 2 bases from V and 7 bases from J, with 9 bases between. The CDR3 runs to 13 residues. The CDR3 sequence: CASSLQGFEKLFF. CDR3 DNA: TGTGCCAGCAGCTTACAGGGTTTTGAAAAACTGTTTTTT.

The CDR3 sequence: CASSLDLQGSNEKLFF. DNA for the CDR3: TGTGCCAGCAGTTTGGACCTACAGGGTTCTAATGAAAAACTGTTTTTT. The V and J genes are TRBV27 and TRBJ1-4; perhaps TRBD1 as D (6 bases). Germline V gives CDR1 MNHEY, CDR2 SMNVEV (reference sequence). This CDR3 has 16 residues. V was trimmed by 3 bases and J by 3 bases, leaving 14 bases between them.

The chain carries TRBV7-9 and TRBJ2-7; the D gene is possibly TRBD2 (6 bases). The V gene lost 0 bases and the J gene lost 3 bases, with 6 bases spanning the gap. The CDR3 is 13 residues long. Per the germline V gene, CDR1 is SEHNR and CDR2 is FQNEAQ (reference sequence). CDR3 sequence reads: CASSLAGGYEQYF. In DNA, the CDR3 is TGTGCCAGCAGCTTAGCCGGGGGCTACGAGCAGTACTTC.

The rearrangement uses TRBV11-2 and TRBJ2-1, with TRBD2 matching 10 bases. The CDR3 sequence is 16 residues long. CDR1 is SGHAT and CDR2 is FQNNGV in the germline V gene. With 4 bases clipped from V and 6 bases from J, the junction kept 9 bases outside the gene matches. CDR3 in DNA: TGTGCCAGCAGCTGGTCTAGCGGGAGCCCCGCCAATGAGCAGTTCTTC. It is translated as CASSWSSGSPANEQFF.

The J gene is TRBJ1-6, the V gene TRBV6-5; the D gene is possibly TRBD1 (6 bases). Trimming cost V 5 bases and J 7 bases, with 12 bases left between them. CDR3 size: 14 residues. Germline V gene data show CDR1 as MNHEY and CDR2 as SVGAGI. The CDR3 loop reads CASSPDRPNSPLHF. CDR3 in DNA: TGTGCCAGCAGTCCCGACAGGCCAAATTCACCCCTCCACTTT.

The chain couples TRBV4-2 to TRBJ2-1; 8 nucleotides agree with TRBD2. This CDR3 region has 17 residues. Germline-derived CDR1 and CDR2 are LGHNA and YNFKEQ. J gave up 8 bases and V 0 bases, and 12 bases lay outside the gene matches. The CDR3 nucleotides read TGTGCCAGCAGCCAAGACGGCACGGGGGGGCCTATGGATGAGCAGTTCTTC. Translation gives CASSQDGTGGPMDEQFF.

The chain couples TRBV29-1 to TRBJ2-4; possible D gene TRBD1, 6 bases. CDR3 length equals 15 residues. Per germline, CDR1 SQVTM and CDR2 ANQGSEA. V lost 7 bases and J lost 1, with 17 bases in between. The CDR3 sequence is CSAKTDSVAKNIQYF. The CDR3 DNA is TGCAGCGCCAAGACGGACAGCGTTGCCAAAAACATTCAGTACTTC.